What follows are 20 T cell receptor beta chains derived from one specimen sequenced in a study of T cells after yellow fever vaccination. TCRdb itself ran the 5' RACE reads through MiXCR, one entry per CDR3 protein. The data contain more than 95,000 distinct CDR3 sequences, 8% to 10% of them singletons. The sequencing here drew on CD8+ T cells sorted from PBMCs, taken on the day of the yellow fever booster vaccination. The receptor source for this set is a man aged 18 to 35 who received the YFV17D yellow fever vaccine.

This clonotype was counted between two and nine times. The rearrangement links TRBV9 to TRBJ1-2; possible D gene TRBD1, 6 bases. The length of the CDR3 is 16 residues. Germline-derived CDR1 and CDR2 are SGDLS and YYNGEE. V was trimmed by 3 bases and J by 4 bases, leaving 19 bases between them. For the CDR3, the DNA is TGTGCCAGCAGCGGGGAAGAGGGGGGCATACCCTATGGCTACACCTTC. It translates to CASSGEEGGIPYGYTF.

In its sample, this clonotype was seen a few times. CDR3: CASSADRAHEQYF. Written as DNA, the CDR3 is TGTGCCAGCTCCGCGGACAGGGCCCACGAGCAGTACTTC. The rearrangement links TRBV18 to TRBJ2-7; the match to TRBD1 covers 8 bases. CDR1 is KGHSH and CDR2 is LQKENI in the germline V gene. The CDR3 sequence is 13 residues long. With 6 bases clipped from V and 5 bases from J, the junction kept 6 bases outside the gene matches.

The DNA for the CDR3 is TGTGCCAGCAGCTTTCTGACTAGCGGGGGCCTTGAGCAGTTCTTC. Protein sequence: CASSFLTSGGLEQFF. J is TRBJ2-1 and V is TRBV5-5; TRBD2 aligns across 12 bases. The length of the CDR3 is 15 residues. Germline loops: CDR1 SGHKS, CDR2 YYEKEE (reference sequence). The J segment lost 9 bases and the V segment lost 2 bases, leaving 6 bases of the junction unmatched.

This chain uses TRBV7-7 with TRBJ2-3; 9 nucleotides line up with TRBD2. This CDR3 is 16 amino acids long. Germline V lookup: CDR1 SSHAT, CDR2 FNYEAQ (reference sequence). After removal of 5 bases from V and 2 bases from J, the junction contained 8 bases not matched to a gene. The CDR3 bases are TGTGCCAGCAGCCCCTACCCTAGCGGGGCCACAGATACGCAGTATTTT. Residues: CASSPYPSGATDTQYF.

There are a few counts of this clonotype. The chain links TRBV27 to TRBJ2-7; D uncertain. This CDR3 is built from 14 residues. Deletions cut 2 bases from V and 2 bases from J, with 10 bases between. Germline CDR1 MNHEY, CDR2 SMNVEV (reference sequence). The CDR3 loop is CASSLSSRTYEQYF. CDR3 sequence (DNA): TGTGCCAGCAGTTTAAGTTCAAGGACCTACGAGCAGTACTTC.

In this sample, this clonotype turned up many times. J is TRBJ2-7 and V is TRBV6-5; D is unclear. The CDR3 consists of 13 residues. The germline V and J ends were trimmed by 6 bases and 1 base, with 10 bases remaining between them. Germline-derived CDR1 and CDR2 are MNHEY and SVGAGI. The CDR3 DNA sequence: TGTGCCAGCAGGATCACAGAGTCCTACGAGCAGTACTTC. It translates to CASRITESYEQYF.

This clonotype was picked up a small number of times. The V call is TRBV15, the J call TRBJ1-2; 10 nucleotides agree with TRBD1. The ends lost 9 bases at V and 5 bases at J; junction bases unmatched: 15. The CDR3 sequence is 16 residues long. From germline, CDR1 is LNHNV and CDR2 YYDKDF (reference sequence). The CDR3 DNA sequence: TGTGCCACTGGGGGCACCTCTCCGGGACAGGGGTATGGCTACACCTTC. It yields the protein CATGGTSPGQGYGYTF.

Only a few counts were recorded for this clonotype. The chain has TRBV7-6 and TRBJ1-2; D call uncertain. The germline CDR1 and CDR2 sequences are SGHVS and FNYEAQ. Trimming took 5 bases from V and 2 from J, leaving 15 bases between them. This CDR3 is 15 amino acids long. The CDR3 reads CASSPQVPPNYGYTF. CDR3 sequence (DNA): TGTGCCAGCAGCCCACAAGTCCCCCCGAACTATGGCTACACCTTC.

This clonotype was counted ten times or more. The chain joins TRBV7-3 to TRBJ2-2, with D possibly being TRBD2 (7 bases). V lost 2 bases and J 6 bases, leaving 19 bases between the germline ends. The CDR3 contains 17 residues. Germline CDR1 SGHTA, CDR2 FQGTGA. For the CDR3, the DNA is TGTGCCAGCAGCTTATCCCCCCGGGGGGCGAGGGCCGGGGAGCTGTTTTTT. Translated, it gives CASSLSPRGARAGELFF.

This clonotype was counted a few times. In DNA, the CDR3 is TGTGCCAGCAGTGACGTCTTCGAGACCCAGTACTTC. It translates to CASSDVFETQYF. This chain joins TRBV2 and TRBJ2-5; D gene uncertain. V was cut by 3 bases and J by 5 bases, with 7 bases left in between. The CDR3 consists of 12 residues. Germline CDR1 is SNHLY and CDR2 is FYNNEI. The full variable domain, in which reference TRBV2 and TRBJ2-5 provide the parts outside the CDR3, is EPEVTQTPSHQVTQMGQEVILRCVPISNHLYFYWYRQILGQKVEFLVSFYNNEISEKSEIFDDQFSVERPDGSNFTLKIRSTKLEDSAMYFCASSDVFETQYFGPGTRLLVL.

This clonotype was recorded a few times. The chain has TRBV11-2 and TRBJ2-2, with D unclear. V lost 5 bases, J lost 0 bases, and 13 bases lay in between. Germline V gives CDR1 SGHAT, CDR2 FQNNGV. This CDR3 region has 16 residues. CDR3 region: CASSHPARTNTGELFF. The CDR3 DNA is TGTGCCAGCAGCCACCCGGCCAGGACGAACACCGGGGAGCTGTTTTTT.

This clonotype was seen a handful of times. The chain recombines TRBV20-1 with TRBJ1-5; 8 positions match TRBD1. CDR3 length: 12 residues. V lost 8 bases to trimming and J lost 7 bases; unmatched junction nucleotides: 7. Germline V CDR1 and CDR2: DFQATT, SNEGSKA (reference sequence). The DNA of the CDR3 is TGCAGTCCTGGACAGGGTGGGCAGCCCCAGCATTTT. Translation: CSPGQGGQPQHF.

The chain has TRBV4-1 and TRBJ2-2; 9 positions match TRBD2. Trimming removed 1 base from V and 7 bases from J; junction bases left unmatched: 7. There are 16 residues in the CDR3. CDR1 is MGHRA and CDR2 is YSYEKL in the germline V gene. CDR3 bases: TGCGCCAGCAGCCAAGCGCGGGGGGGCCCCAGCGGGGAGCTGTTTTTT. Protein product: CASSQARGGPSGELFF.

This clonotype was recorded a few times. The rearrangement joins TRBV6-2 or TRBV6-3 to TRBJ2-1; the match to TRBD2 covers 8 bases. Germline CDR1 reads MNHEY; CDR2 reads SVGEGT. This CDR3 is built from 13 residues. V dropped 5 bases and J dropped 8; count of bases not matched to a gene: 5. As DNA, the CDR3 is TGTGCCAGCAGTCCCGGACTAGCCGATGAGCAGTTCTTC. The encoded protein is CASSPGLADEQFF.

CDR3 nucleotides: TGTGCCACCAGTGACCCGGGACAGGGGGCTGGAAATGAGCAGTTCTTC. Its protein product is CATSDPGQGAGNEQFF. The chain carries TRBV24-1 and TRBJ2-1; TRBD1 agrees at 12 bases. V was pared by 4 bases and J by 7 bases, with 7 bases of the junction left unmatched. In germline, CDR1 is KGHDR, CDR2 SFDVKD. CDR3 length equals 16 residues.

The chain combines TRBV24-1 with TRBJ2-1; tentatively, D is TRBD1 (8 bases). The V end lost 2 bases, the J end lost 7 bases, and 23 bases lay between the germline ends. This CDR3 is built from 18 residues. CDR1 and CDR2 from the germline V gene are KGHDR and SFDVKD. CDR3 loop: CATSDWHRGGQQCNEQFF. The CDR3 bases are TGTGCCACCAGTGATTGGCACAGGGGGGGACAACAATGTAATGAGCAGTTCTTC.

This clonotype was counted at least ten times. The chain uses TRBV4-3 and TRBJ2-6; D is ambiguous. The CDR3 sequence is 16 residues long. From germline, CDR1 is LGHNA and CDR2 YSLEER. Trimming shortened V by 1 base and J by 1 base, and 8 bases separated the two germline ends. Here the CDR3 DNA reads TGCGCCAGCAGCCAAGTATGGGGATCTGGGGCCAACGTCCTGACTTTC. Protein product: CASSQVWGSGANVLTF.

This clonotype was detected only a few times. This rearrangement joins TRBV6-5 to TRBJ2-5; D not resolved. The V and J ends lost 2 bases and 0 bases respectively, with 10 bases between them. The germline V gene has CDR1 MNHEY and CDR2 SVGAGI. The CDR3 is made up of 15 amino acids. CDR3 nucleotide sequence: TGTGCCAGCAGTTACGACTCTTGGTACCAAGAGACCCAGTACTTC. It specifies CASSYDSWYQETQYF.

The table lists this clonotype with a few counts. This chain uses TRBV4-3 with TRBJ2-1, with 8 bases fitting TRBD2. There are 14 residues in the CDR3. Losses at the gene ends were 4 bases for V and 8 bases for J; bases not matched to a gene: 7. The germline V gene encodes CDR1 LGHNA and CDR2 YSLEER. The CDR3 is CASSPGRLAYEQFF. The DNA for the CDR3 is TGCGCCAGCAGCCCTGGAAGACTAGCGTATGAGCAGTTCTTC.

The gene calls are TRBV10-3 and TRBJ2-3, with D possibly TRBD1 on 6 matching bases. The CDR3 has 13 residues. Trimming shortened V by 4 bases and J by 4 bases, and 9 bases separated the two germline ends. Germline assignment: CDR1 ENHRY and CDR2 SYGVKD. The CDR3 spells CAISARGPDTQYF. The CDR3 coding sequence is TGTGCCATCAGTGCCAGGGGTCCAGATACGCAGTATTTT.